Only a few counts were recorded for the clone carrying this TCR beta chain. Its antigen is unknown. These data originate in a study of CD8 T cells in ankylosing spondylitis. V dropped 2 bases and J dropped 3; count of bases not matched to a gene: 10. The CDR3 contains 16 residues. CDR1 and CDR2 (germline): MGHRA, YSYEKL. Study-level findings and limits: Blood from ankylosing spondylitis patients appeared to carry a characteristic roughly eight-variant TCR beta motif.

TCRdb re-analysed the 5' RACE reads in MiXCR, keeping a single row per CDR3 protein. The table has about 130,000 distinct CDR3 sequences, roughly 18% seen once; the top ten hold approximately 30%. The sample taken for sequencing was blood, either unsorted or a sorted T cell fraction (not recorded which). The chain uses TRBV4-1 and TRBJ2-7, with 7 bases identical to TRBD1. This receptor was taken from a male donor with ankylosing spondylitis. The DNA of the CDR3 is TGCGCCAGCAGCCAACGCGCGACGACAGGGAACTACGAGCAGTACTTC. It codes for CASSQRATTGNYEQYF.